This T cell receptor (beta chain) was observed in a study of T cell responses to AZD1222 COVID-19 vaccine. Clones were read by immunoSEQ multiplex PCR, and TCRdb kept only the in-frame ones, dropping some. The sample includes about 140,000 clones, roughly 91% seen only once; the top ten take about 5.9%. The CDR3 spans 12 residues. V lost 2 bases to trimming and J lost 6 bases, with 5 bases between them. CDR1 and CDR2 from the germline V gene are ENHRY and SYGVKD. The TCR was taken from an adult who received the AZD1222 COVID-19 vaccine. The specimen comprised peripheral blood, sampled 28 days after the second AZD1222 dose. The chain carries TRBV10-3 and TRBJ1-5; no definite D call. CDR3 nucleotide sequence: TGTGCCATCAGTGAGAGAGGTCAGCCCCAGCATTTT. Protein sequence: CAISERGQPQHF.